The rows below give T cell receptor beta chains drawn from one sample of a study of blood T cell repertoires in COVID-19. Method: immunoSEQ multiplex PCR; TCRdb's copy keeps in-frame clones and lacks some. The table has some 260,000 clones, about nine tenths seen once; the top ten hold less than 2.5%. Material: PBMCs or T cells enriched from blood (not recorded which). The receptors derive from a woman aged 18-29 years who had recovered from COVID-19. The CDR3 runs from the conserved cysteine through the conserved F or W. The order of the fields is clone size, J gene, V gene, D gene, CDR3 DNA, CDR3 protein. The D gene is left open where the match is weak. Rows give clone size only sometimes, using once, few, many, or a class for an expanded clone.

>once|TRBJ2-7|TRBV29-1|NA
TGCAGCGTTGAGGTCAGTACAAGCTACGAGCAGTACTTC
CSVEVSTSYEQYF
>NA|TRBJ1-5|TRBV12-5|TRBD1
TGTGCTAGAGGGGCAGGGGGCGGCTATCAGCCCCAGCATTTT
CARGAGGGYQPQHF
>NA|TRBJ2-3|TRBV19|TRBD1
TGTGCCAGTTCAGGACAGGGGATGAGCGGGTACACAGATACGCAGTATTTT
CASSGQGMSGYTDTQYF
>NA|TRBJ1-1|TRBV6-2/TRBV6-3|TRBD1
TGTGCCAGCAGGTACAGGGGGCCTGAAGCTTTCTTT
CASRYRGPEAFF
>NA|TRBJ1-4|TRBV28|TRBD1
TGTGCCAGCAGCCGATACTTGACAGGGGGCGACAATGAAAAACTGTTTTTT
CASSRYLTGGDNEKLFF
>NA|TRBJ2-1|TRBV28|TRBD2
TGTGCCGCGGGGACCGGGACTAGCGGATACAATGAGCAGTTCTTC
CAAGTGTSGYNEQFF
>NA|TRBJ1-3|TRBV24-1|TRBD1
TGTGCCACCCCCGTCCCGGGACAGGGCTCCTCTGGAAACACCATATATTTT
CATPVPGQGSSGNTIYF
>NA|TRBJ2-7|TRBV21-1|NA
TGTGCCAGCAGCATCTCGGGAAGCTGGTACGAGCAGTACTTC
CASSISGSWYEQYF
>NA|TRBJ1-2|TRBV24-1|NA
TGTGCCACCAGTGATCCGGGACTTGACTATGGCTACACCTTC
CATSDPGLDYGYTF
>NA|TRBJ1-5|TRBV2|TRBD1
TGTGCCAGCAGTGCCGAAGACAGGGTTTGGCAGCCCCAGCATTTT
CASSAEDRVWQPQHF
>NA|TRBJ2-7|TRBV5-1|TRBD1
TGCGCCAGCAGCTTGACCGGGACAGATACCTACGAGCAGTACTTC
CASSLTGTDTYEQYF
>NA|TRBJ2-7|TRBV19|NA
TGTGCCAGTAGTATAGTAGATTCGGGCGAGCAGTACTTC
CASSIVDSGEQYF
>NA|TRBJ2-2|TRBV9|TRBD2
TGTGCCAGCAGTAGCGGGAAGGCCGGGGAGCTGTTTTTT
CASSSGKAGELFF
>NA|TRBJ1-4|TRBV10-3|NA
TGTGCCAGCGCCCGCGGGGAGGAAAATGAAAAACTGTTTTTT
CASARGEENEKLFF
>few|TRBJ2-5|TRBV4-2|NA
TGTGCCAGCAGCCGAGGCGGGGATAAGACCCAGTACTTC
CASSRGGDKTQYF
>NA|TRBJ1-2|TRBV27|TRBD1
TGTGCCAGCAGTGAGAGACAGGGGGCGGTCGGTGGCTACACCTTC
CASSERQGAVGGYTF
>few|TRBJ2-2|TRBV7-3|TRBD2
TGTGCCAGCAGCTTACGGCGGGGGGCCACCGGGGAGCTGTTTTTT
CASSLRRGATGELFF
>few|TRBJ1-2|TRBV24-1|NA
TGTGCCACCAGTGGACCGGGGGAGTATGGCTACACCTTC
CATSGPGEYGYTF
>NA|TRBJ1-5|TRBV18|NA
TGTGCCAGCTCACTCAGCCGGGGTCATCAGCCCCAGCATTTT
CASSLSRGHQPQHF
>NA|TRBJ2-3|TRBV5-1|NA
TGCGCCAGCAGTTCCACAGGAGATACGCAGTATTTT
CASSSTGDTQYF
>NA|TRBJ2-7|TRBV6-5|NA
TGTGCCAGCAGTTACTCGAGTACTAGCATTTACTACGAGCAGTACTTC
CASSYSSTSIYYEQYF
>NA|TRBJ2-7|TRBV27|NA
TGTGCCAGCAGCCCCCCCGCAGGCCAGGCCTATGAGCAGTACTTC
CASSPPAGQAYEQYF
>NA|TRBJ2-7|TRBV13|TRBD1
TGTGCCACCCAAACTAATACAGGGGGCTCTACGGGTGAGCAGTACTTC
CATQTNTGGSTGEQYF
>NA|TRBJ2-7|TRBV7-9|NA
TGTGCCAGCAGCTTAGCGGACACGGAGCAGTACTTC
CASSLADTEQYF
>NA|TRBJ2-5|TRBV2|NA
TGTGCCAGCACAAGGGGCAGGCCTCAAGAGACCCAGTACTTC
CASTRGRPQETQYF
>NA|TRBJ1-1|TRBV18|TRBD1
TGTGCCAGCTCACGACCAGGGGGAAACACTGAAGCTTTCTTT
CASSRPGGNTEAFF
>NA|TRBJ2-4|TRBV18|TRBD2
TGTGCCAGCTCACCACCGGGACTAGCGGGAGGGGGAACCAAAAACATTCAGTACTTC
CASSPPGLAGGGTKNIQYF
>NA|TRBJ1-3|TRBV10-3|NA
TGTGCCACCGGGACATCCTCTGGAAACACCATATATTTT
CATGTSSGNTIYF
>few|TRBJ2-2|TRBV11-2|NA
TGTGCCAGCAGCTTAGTTTCTGGCAGCACCGGGGAGCTGTTTTTT
CASSLVSGSTGELFF
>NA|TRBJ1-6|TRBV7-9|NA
TGTGCCAGCAGCCCCGCAGTACTCCACTTT
CASSPAVLHF
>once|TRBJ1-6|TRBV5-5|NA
TGTGCCAGCAGCCCGGGGGTTTCCTATAATTCACCCCTCCACTTT
CASSPGVSYNSPLHF
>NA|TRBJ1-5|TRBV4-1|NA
TGCGCCAGCAGCCAAGGTCGGGCGGGGTCGGGCAATCAGCCCCAGCATTTT
CASSQGRAGSGNQPQHF
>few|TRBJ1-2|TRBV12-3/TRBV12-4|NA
TGTGCCAGCAGTTTTTCGGGGGACTATGGCTACACCTTC
CASSFSGDYGYTF
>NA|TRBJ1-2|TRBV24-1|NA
TGTGCCACCAGGGACAGATACTATGGCTACACCTTC
CATRDRYYGYTF
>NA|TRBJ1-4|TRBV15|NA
TGTGCCACCAGCGGGCTGCGGGCAACTAATGAAAAACTGTTTTTT
CATSGLRATNEKLFF
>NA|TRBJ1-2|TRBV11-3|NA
TGTGCCAGCAGCTTCGGAGGGCAGGACGCCTATGGCTACACCTTC
CASSFGGQDAYGYTF
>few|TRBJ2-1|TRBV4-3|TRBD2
TGCGCCAGCAGCCAAGAACCTAGCGGGGGGGCAAATGAGCAGTTCTTC
CASSQEPSGGANEQFF
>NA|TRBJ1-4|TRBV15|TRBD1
TGTGCCACCAGCCCTCGGACAGGGGCTAATGAAAAACTGTTTTTT
CATSPRTGANEKLFF
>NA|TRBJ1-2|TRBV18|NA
TGTGCCAGCTCACCACAGGCCGAAGGGGGCTATGGCTACACCTTC
CASSPQAEGGYGYTF